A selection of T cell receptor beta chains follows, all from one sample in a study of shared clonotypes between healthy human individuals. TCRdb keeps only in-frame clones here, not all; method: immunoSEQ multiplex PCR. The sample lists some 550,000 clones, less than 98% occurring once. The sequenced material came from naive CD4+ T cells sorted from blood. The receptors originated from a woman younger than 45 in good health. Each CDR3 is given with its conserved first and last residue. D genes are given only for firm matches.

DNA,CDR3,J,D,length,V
TGTGCCAGCAGTTCTCCCGGGGGCCGGATCTATGGCTACACCTTC,CASSSPGGRIYGYTF,TRBJ1-2,-,15,TRBV28
TGTGCCAGCAGCTCGGCCGGGACAGGGGCCTACGAGCAGTACTTC,CASSSAGTGAYEQYF,TRBJ2-7,TRBD1,15,TRBV7-9
TGTGCCAGCAGATTGTGGGTAGCGGGGGGCACAGATACGCAGTATTTT,CASRLWVAGGTDTQYF,TRBJ2-3,TRBD2,16,TRBV28
TGTGCCAGCTCACCCACACTAGCCGGGGTTTGGGAGCAGTACTTC,CASSPTLAGVWEQYF,TRBJ2-7,-,15,TRBV18
TGTGCCAGCAGTTACCTAGCGGGATTAGCCTACGAGCAGTACTTC,CASSYLAGLAYEQYF,TRBJ2-7,TRBD2,15,TRBV6-6
TGTGCCAGCAGCCGTGGGAAGGTCGTTATTAGCAATCAGCCCCAGCATTTT,CASSRGKVVISNQPQHF,TRBJ1-5,-,17,TRBV28
TGTGCCAGCAGCTCCGGGACAGTTTTACACGAGCAGTACTTC,CASSSGTVLHEQYF,TRBJ2-7,TRBD1,14,TRBV28
TGTGCCAGCTCACCGGCAGCCGGTGCGGGGCTCACCATGAACACTGAAGCTTTCTTT,CASSPAAGAGLTMNTEAFF,TRBJ1-1,-,19,TRBV18
TGTGCCAGCTCACCACTTCGGACTAGCGGGACCTACAATGAGCAGTTCTTC,CASSPLRTSGTYNEQFF,TRBJ2-1,TRBD2,17,TRBV18
TGTGCCAGTAGTCCCGCGGGGGCGGAATCTGGGGCCAACGTCCTGACTTTC,CASSPAGAESGANVLTF,TRBJ2-6,-,17,TRBV19